The text below deals with one T cell receptor beta chain. Its antigen remains unidentified. This entry comes from a study of cytotoxic CD8 clonotypes in ibrutinib-treated CLL. The data were produced by immunoSEQ multiplex PCR, yet TCRdb's version contains in-frame clones alone and is incomplete. The sample includes about 32,000 clones, 71% seen only once; the top ten take approximately 15%. Germline-derived CDR1 and CDR2 are MNHEY and SVGAGI. The junction had 6 bases not matched to a gene; V was cut back by 4 bases and J by 1 base. The CDR3 is 15 residues long. Overall study results and limits: Contraction or stability on treatment was seen for public clonotypes, which were uncommon.

The chain is built from TRBV6-5 and TRBJ1-2; 7 bases are a match to TRBD1. The receptor was isolated from a human donor with chronic lymphocytic leukemia. This specimen was PBMCs, taken at disease progression, from a patient treated with ibrutinib. The CDR3 region is CASSSPGGGNYGYTF. In DNA, the CDR3 is TGTGCCAGCAGTTCACCAGGGGGAGGTAACTATGGCTACACCTTC.